These 18 T cell receptor beta chains were all obtained from the same sample, sequenced in a study of regulatory T cells in long-lasting Graves disease. Sample time point: persistent/refractory GD, antithyroid drugs over 5 years with positive TRAb. There was RNA extracted from PBMCs, and the TCR library was made from it. Both iRepertoire HTBI primers and Arm-PCR of CDR3 regions were used to build the TCR beta libraries. Each CDR3 protein is one row after TCRdb ran MiXCR on the multiplex PCR reads. This repertoire shows about 340,000 distinct CDR3 sequences, less than 20% found once; its top ten account for about 29%. This specimen was peripheral blood mononuclear cells (PBMCs), taken when the disease was refractory, from a patient treated with antithyroid drugs. These receptors were collected from a female donor with Graves disease.

The chain is built from TRBV6-2 or TRBV6-3 and TRBJ2-2; D is unclear. Per the germline V gene, CDR1 is MNHEY and CDR2 is SVGEGT. The CDR3 consists of 16 residues. V gave up 11 bases and J gave up 4 bases, with 23 bases separating them. DNA for the CDR3: TGTGCCGCCCATTTCAGTTTAATCGTCGGCACCGGGGAGCTGTTTTTT. Translating it yields CAAHFSLIVGTGELFF.

This clonotype occurred many times. V is TRBV3-1 and J is TRBJ1-1; 8 nucleotides agree with TRBD1. The CDR3 is 13 amino acids. Germline CDR1 and CDR2: LGHDT and YNNKEL (reference sequence). V dropped 3 bases and J dropped 5; count of bases not matched to a gene: 2. The CDR3 loop is CASSQNRGTEAFF. The CDR3, as DNA: TGTGCCAGCAGCCAGAACAGGGGGACTGAAGCTTTCTTT.

Comment on this clonotype: Because it lacks the conserved phenylalanine or tryptophan at the end, this CDR3 is likely a read error. This chain joins TRBV5-1 and TRBJ1-5; D gene unclear. V lost 1 base, J lost 2 bases, and 16 bases lay in between. Per germline, CDR1 SGHRS and CDR2 YFSETQ. This CDR3 has 17 residues. The CDR3 reads CASSLWPLGGRNQPQHV. The CDR3 coding sequence is TGCGCCAGCAGCTTGTGGCCCTTGGGAGGCCGCAATCAGCCCCAGCATGTT.

This rearrangement joins TRBV19 to TRBJ1-2; no firm D call. Germline V CDR1 and CDR2: LNHDA, SQIVND (reference sequence). V was shortened by 1 base and J by 1 base, with 10 bases between the two germline ends. The CDR3 has 15 residues. The CDR3 DNA is TGTGCCAGTAGTATAGTACCAGGTGTTAACTATGGCTACACCTTC. This encodes CASSIVPGVNYGYTF.

The chain carries TRBV30 and TRBJ1-2; weak D call: TRBD1 (5 bases). CDR3 length: 13 amino acids. Trimming stripped 0 bases from V and 5 bases from J, with 10 bases between. The germline V gene encodes CDR1 GTSNPN and CDR2 SVGIG (reference sequence). CDR3 amino acids: CAWSVPGRYGYTF. For the CDR3, the DNA is TGTGCCTGGAGTGTACCGGGACGGTATGGCTACACCTTC.

This clonotype showed up many times. The chain carries TRBV2 and TRBJ1-2; 7 nucleotides align to TRBD1. Germline V gene sequence: CDR1 SNHLY, CDR2 FYNNEI. After removal of 8 bases from V and 6 bases from J, the junction contained 9 bases not matched to a gene. The CDR3 has 13 amino acids. Here the CDR3 DNA reads TGTGCCAGCCGGGCACAGGGGCGAGATGGCTACACCTTC. Its translation is CASRAQGRDGYTF.

Turning to this clonotype: A much larger clone lies a single base off, so this may be a read error. The chain carries TRBV6-1 and TRBJ1-2; D call uncertain. The CDR3 runs 11 residues. Germline CDR1 is MNHNS and CDR2 is SASEGT. Between the trimmed V and J ends, which lost 8 bases and 8 bases, there was a span of 12 bases. The CDR3 nucleotides are TGTGCCAGCGGTCCGACACGAGGCTACACCTTC. This encodes CASGPTRGYTF.

This clonotype was seen more than once but under ten times. This chain uses TRBV20-1 with TRBJ2-2; 13 bases line up with TRBD2. CDR3 size: 16 residues. CDR1 DFQATT and CDR2 SNEGSKA come from the germline V gene (reference sequence). V was clipped by 6 bases and J by 3 bases; unmatched bases: 7. CDR3 residues: CSAPGLAGADTGELFF. The CDR3 bases are TGCAGTGCCCCTGGACTAGCGGGAGCCGACACCGGGGAGCTGTTTTTT.

This clonotype was counted at least ten times. The chain uses TRBV12-3 or TRBV12-4 and TRBJ1-4; D possibly corresponds to TRBD1 (5 bases). V lost 5 bases and J 7 bases, leaving 17 bases between the germline ends. The CDR3 sequence is 15 residues long. CDR3 sequence reads: CASSAHRFSGEKLFF. Written as DNA, the CDR3 is TGTGCCAGCAGTGCACACAGGTTCTCGGGTGAAAAACTGTTTTTT.

The chain is built from TRBV10-3 and TRBJ2-2; 11 bases match TRBD2. This CDR3 has 19 residues. Germline trimming cut 5 bases from V and 1 base from J; bases unmatched to any gene: 12. The germline V gene encodes CDR1 ENHRY and CDR2 SYGVKD. CDR3 in DNA: TGTGCCATCAGTCGGGGGGCCCTAGCGGGAGGCAAGAACACCGGGGAGCTGTTTTTT. It encodes CAISRGALAGGKNTGELFF.

V and J are TRBV4-2 and TRBJ1-6; TRBD1 matches at 10 bases. Germline trimming cut 0 bases from V and 7 bases from J; bases unmatched to any gene: 6. The germline V gene has CDR1 LGHNA and CDR2 YNFKEQ. This CDR3 is built from 17 residues. CDR3: CASSQDRQGAQNSPLHF. The CDR3 DNA sequence: TGTGCCAGCAGCCAAGACCGACAGGGGGCTCAGAATTCACCCCTCCACTTT.

The chain uses TRBV6-5 and TRBJ2-3; possibly TRBD1 or TRBD2 for D (5 bases each). The germline CDR1 and CDR2 sequences are MNHEY and SVGAGI. The CDR3 spans 16 residues. Trimming shortened V by 1 base and J by 5 bases, and 16 bases separated the two germline ends. Written as DNA, the CDR3 is TGTGCCAGCAGTTACTATATCCGGGGCGCCGAAGATACGCAGTATTTT. Its translation is CASSYYIRGAEDTQYF.

This clonotype appeared many times. This rearrangement joins TRBV6-1 to TRBJ1-6; TRBD1 agrees at 7 bases. This CDR3 comprises 16 residues. V shed 6 bases and J 2 bases; nucleotides not matched to a gene: 7. Germline CDR1 reads MNHNS; CDR2 reads SASEGT. The CDR3 sequence is CASRTTGVTYNSPLHF. In nucleotides, the CDR3 is TGTGCCAGCAGGACCACAGGGGTTACCTATAATTCACCCCTCCACTTT.

This clonotype came up many times. The genes are TRBV5-1 and TRBJ1-4; TRBD1 agrees at 8 bases. Trimming cost V 1 base and J 4 bases; bases outside gene matches: 12. The length of the CDR3 is 18 residues. CDR1 and CDR2 (germline): SGHRS, YFSETQ. Here the CDR3 DNA reads TGCGCCAGCAGCTTGCTGCCGGGACAGGTGACAAGTAATGAAAAACTGTTTTTT. Amino acid sequence: CASSLLPGQVTSNEKLFF.

For this clonotype: This could be a read error, since a much larger clone is one nucleotide away. CDR3 residues: CASGLRSGGWRNEKLFF. The CDR3 region has the DNA TGTGCCAGCGGTTTAAGGTCCGGAGGCTGGAGGAATGAAAAACTGTTTTTT. The rearrangement uses TRBV27 and TRBJ1-4; no clear D gene. There are 17 residues in the CDR3. Germline V gives CDR1 MNHEY, CDR2 SMNVEV (reference sequence).

About this clonotype: It may be a read error: a sequence one base away is much more abundant. The chain has TRBV28 and TRBJ2-2, with D possibly matching TRBD1 (6 bases). The CDR3 has 14 amino acids. The germline V and J ends were trimmed by 6 bases and 5 bases, with 13 bases remaining between them. The germline V gene has CDR1 MDHEN and CDR2 SYDVKM. The CDR3 DNA follows: TGTGCCAGCAGGATAAGGGGGAGAACCGGGGAGCTGTTTTTT. The encoded protein is CASRIRGRTGELFF.

This clonotype showed up just a few times. This sequence joins TRBV28 and TRBJ1-6; D is perhaps TRBD1 (5 bases). With 4 bases removed from V and 8 bases from J, the gap between germline ends came to 18 bases. The CDR3 extends over 16 amino acids. Germline V lookup: CDR1 MDHEN, CDR2 SYDVKM. As DNA, the CDR3 is TGTGCCAGCAGTTGGGACCCGGACGGAATCTATTCACCCCTCCACTTT. Its protein is CASSWDPDGIYSPLHF.

A few counts support this clonotype. The chain combines TRBV5-5 with TRBJ2-7, with 11 bases aligning to TRBD2. With V trimmed by 4 bases and J by 4 bases, 7 bases remained unmatched. Germline V gives CDR1 SGHKS, CDR2 YYEKEE (reference sequence). The CDR3 covers 15 residues. The CDR3 region is CASSLGLAELYEQYF. DNA for the CDR3: TGTGCCAGCAGCCTGGGACTAGCGGAACTTTACGAGCAGTACTTC.